This is a list of T cell receptor beta chains from one sample in a study of OX40 agonist ivuxolimab in advanced cancers. Clones were sequenced by immunoSEQ multiplex PCR, and TCRdb holds only the in-frame ones, with some missing. The top ten hold less than 2% of the sample, which has fewer than 100,000 clones, 70% to 90% seen once. The source was CD4+ or CD8+ T cells sorted from blood, collected in a trial of the OX40 agonist ivuxolimab. These receptor sequences come from an adult with an advanced solid tumor such as melanoma, head and neck, liver or kidney cancer. CDR3s include the opening cysteine and the closing phenylalanine or tryptophan. D genes are given only for firm matches. Some rows mark clone size as missing; the rest say once, few, many or name a class of expanded clone.

v_gene,d_gene,j_gene,abundance,len,CDR3aa,CDR3nt
TRBV6-1,NA,TRBJ2-7,once,15,CASSDLQGRLGEQYF,TGTGCCAGCAGTGACCTCCAGGGGAGGTTAGGCGAGCAGTACTTC
TRBV4-2,TRBD2,TRBJ2-7,NA,16,CASSPGLAEDSYEQYF,TGTGCCAGCAGCCCGGGACTAGCGGAAGACTCCTACGAGCAGTACTTC
TRBV21-1,NA,TRBJ2-2,NA,15,CASSKPNLSTRELFF,TGTGCCAGCAGCAAACCGAACCTTTCCACCAGGGAGCTGTTTTTT
TRBV10-3,NA,TRBJ1-2,NA,13,CAITPDGNYGYTF,TGTGCCATCACCCCCGACGGTAACTATGGCTACACCTTC
TRBV7-2,TRBD1,TRBJ1-5,NA,14,CASSWDRENQPQHF,TGTGCCAGCAGCTGGGACAGGGAAAATCAGCCCCAGCATTTT
TRBV14,NA,TRBJ2-5,NA,13,CASSTGTLETQYF,TGTGCCAGCAGCACAGGGACGCTAGAGACCCAGTACTTC
TRBV5-1,TRBD1,TRBJ2-7,NA,14,CASSLRTGGREQYF,TGCGCCAGCAGCCTAAGGACAGGGGGAAGGGAGCAGTACTTC
TRBV5-1,TRBD1,TRBJ1-1,NA,14,CASHLTGANTEAFF,TGCGCCAGCCACCTAACAGGGGCCAACACTGAAGCTTTCTTT
TRBV7-6,NA,TRBJ1-6,NA,15,CASSPRQGMDSPLHF,TGTGCCAGCAGCCCAAGGCAGGGGATGGATTCACCCCTCCACTTT
TRBV5-1,NA,TRBJ1-1,NA,14,CASSSGHPNTEAFF,TGCGCCAGCAGCTCGGGACATCCGAACACTGAAGCTTTCTTT
TRBV5-1,TRBD1,TRBJ2-7,NA,15,CASSLVSGQGYEQYF,TGCGCCAGCAGCTTGGTGTCGGGACAGGGTTACGAGCAGTACTTC